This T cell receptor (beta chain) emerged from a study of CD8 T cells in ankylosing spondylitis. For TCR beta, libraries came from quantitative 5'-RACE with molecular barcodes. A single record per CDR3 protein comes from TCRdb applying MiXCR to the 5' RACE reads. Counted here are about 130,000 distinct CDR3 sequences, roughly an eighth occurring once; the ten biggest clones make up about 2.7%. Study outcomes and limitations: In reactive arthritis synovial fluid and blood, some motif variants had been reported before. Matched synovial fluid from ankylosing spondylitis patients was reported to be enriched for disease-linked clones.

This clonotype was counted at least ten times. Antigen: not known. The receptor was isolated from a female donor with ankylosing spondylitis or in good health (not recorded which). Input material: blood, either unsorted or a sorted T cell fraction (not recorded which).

CDR3 coding DNA: TGTGCCAGCCAAGATTGGGCTCTAGCCAAAAACATTCAGTACTTC. This sequence encodes CASQDWALAKNIQYF. V gene TRBV12-3 or TRBV12-4 combines with J gene TRBJ2-4; D is undetermined. CDR3 size: 15 residues. V dropped 8 bases and J dropped 0 bases, with 14 bases sitting between them.